This entry is about one TCR beta chain. Its antigen is not identified. The data originate from a study of CD8 T cells in Susac syndrome. Points from the study as a whole: That the number of individuals in its TCR sequencing and HLA analysis was relatively small was acknowledged by the study.

When the RNA was reverse transcribed, random hexamers were used with an input of roughly 0.45 to 1 ug. With immunoSEQ multiplex PCR, TCR beta CDR3 was amplified across 54 Vbeta and 13 Jbeta. TCRdb passed the immunoSEQ multiplex PCR reads through MiXCR, listing each CDR3 protein once. The sample holds around 300,000 distinct CDR3 sequences, about 89% seen once. CD8+ and CD4+ T cells from blood underwent TCR beta sequencing, which was carried out in a high-throughput format. The patients who served as multiple sclerosis controls were treatment-naive and had stable or active relapsing-remitting disease that fulfilled the revised McDonald criteria. There are 15 residues in the CDR3. V lost 0 bases and J lost 5, with 13 bases in between. From germline, CDR1 is LGHNA and CDR2 YSLEER.

V is TRBV4-3 and J is TRBJ2-5, with D possibly being TRBD1 or TRBD2 (5 bases each). This receptor was taken from a human donor with multiple sclerosis. Sequenced sample: CD8+ T cells from PBMCs. The CDR3: CASSQEQGEWETQYF. The CDR3 nucleotides are TGCGCCAGCAGCCAAGAGCAGGGAGAATGGGAGACCCAGTACTTC.